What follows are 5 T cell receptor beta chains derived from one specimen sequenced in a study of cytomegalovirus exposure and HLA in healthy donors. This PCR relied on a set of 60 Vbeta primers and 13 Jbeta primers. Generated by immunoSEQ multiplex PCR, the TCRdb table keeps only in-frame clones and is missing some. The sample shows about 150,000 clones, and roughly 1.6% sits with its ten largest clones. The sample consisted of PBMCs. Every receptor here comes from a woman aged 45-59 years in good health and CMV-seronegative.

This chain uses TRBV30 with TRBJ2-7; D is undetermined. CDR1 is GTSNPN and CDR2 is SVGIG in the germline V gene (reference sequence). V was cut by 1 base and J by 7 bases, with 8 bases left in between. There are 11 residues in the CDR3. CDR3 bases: TGTGCCTGGAGTGCCACTTTTGAGCAGTACTTC. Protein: CAWSATFEQYF.

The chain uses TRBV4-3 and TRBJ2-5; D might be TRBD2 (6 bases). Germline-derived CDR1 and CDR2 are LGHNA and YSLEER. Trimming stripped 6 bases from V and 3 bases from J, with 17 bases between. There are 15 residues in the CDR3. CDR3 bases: TGCGCCAGCAGAGGGGATATAGGAGGGGAAGAGACCCAGTACTTC. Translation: CASRGDIGGEETQYF.

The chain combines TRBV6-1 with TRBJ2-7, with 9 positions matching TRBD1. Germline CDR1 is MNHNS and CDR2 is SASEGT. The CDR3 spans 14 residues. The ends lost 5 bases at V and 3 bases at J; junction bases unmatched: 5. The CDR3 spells CASSTGGNGYEQYF. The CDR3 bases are TGTGCCAGCAGTACAGGGGGCAACGGCTACGAGCAGTACTTC.

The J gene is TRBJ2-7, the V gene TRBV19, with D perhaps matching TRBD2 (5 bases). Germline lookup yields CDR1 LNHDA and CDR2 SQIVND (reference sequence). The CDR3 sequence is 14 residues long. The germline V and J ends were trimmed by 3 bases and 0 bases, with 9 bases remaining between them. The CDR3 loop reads CASSMSGISYEQYF. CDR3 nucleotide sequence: TGTGCCAGTAGTATGTCGGGGATCTCCTACGAGCAGTACTTC.

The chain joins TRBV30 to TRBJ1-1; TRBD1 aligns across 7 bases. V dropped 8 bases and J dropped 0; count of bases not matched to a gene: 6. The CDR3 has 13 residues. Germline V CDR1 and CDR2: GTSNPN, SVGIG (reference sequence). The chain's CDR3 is CAAYRGLNTEAFF. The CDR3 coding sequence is TGTGCCGCATACAGGGGACTGAACACTGAAGCTTTCTTT.